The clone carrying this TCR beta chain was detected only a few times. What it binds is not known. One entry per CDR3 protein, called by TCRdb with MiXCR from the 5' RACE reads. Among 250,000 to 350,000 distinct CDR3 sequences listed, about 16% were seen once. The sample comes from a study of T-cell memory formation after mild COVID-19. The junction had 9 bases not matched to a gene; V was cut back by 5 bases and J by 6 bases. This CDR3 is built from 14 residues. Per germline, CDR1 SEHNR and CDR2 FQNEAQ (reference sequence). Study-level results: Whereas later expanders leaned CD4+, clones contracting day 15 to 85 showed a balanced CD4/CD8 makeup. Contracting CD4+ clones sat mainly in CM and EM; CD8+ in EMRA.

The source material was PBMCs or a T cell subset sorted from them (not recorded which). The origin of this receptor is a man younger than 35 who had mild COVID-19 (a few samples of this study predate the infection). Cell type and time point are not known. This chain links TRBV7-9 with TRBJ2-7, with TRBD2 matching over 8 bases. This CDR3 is CASSPTGTRGEQYV. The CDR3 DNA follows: TGTGCCAGCAGCCCGACCGGGACTAGGGGCGAGCAGTACGTC.